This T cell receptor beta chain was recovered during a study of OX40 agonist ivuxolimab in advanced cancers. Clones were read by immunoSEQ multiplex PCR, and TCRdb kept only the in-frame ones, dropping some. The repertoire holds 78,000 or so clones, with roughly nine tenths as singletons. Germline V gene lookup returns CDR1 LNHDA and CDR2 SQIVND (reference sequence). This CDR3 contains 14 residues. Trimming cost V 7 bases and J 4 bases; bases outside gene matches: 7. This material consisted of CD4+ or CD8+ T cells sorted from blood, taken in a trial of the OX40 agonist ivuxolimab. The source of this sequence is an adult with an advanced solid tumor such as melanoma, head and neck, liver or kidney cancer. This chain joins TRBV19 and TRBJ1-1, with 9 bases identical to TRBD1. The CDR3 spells CASIGDRVFTEAFF. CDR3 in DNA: TGTGCCAGTATAGGGGACAGGGTATTCACTGAAGCTTTCTTT.